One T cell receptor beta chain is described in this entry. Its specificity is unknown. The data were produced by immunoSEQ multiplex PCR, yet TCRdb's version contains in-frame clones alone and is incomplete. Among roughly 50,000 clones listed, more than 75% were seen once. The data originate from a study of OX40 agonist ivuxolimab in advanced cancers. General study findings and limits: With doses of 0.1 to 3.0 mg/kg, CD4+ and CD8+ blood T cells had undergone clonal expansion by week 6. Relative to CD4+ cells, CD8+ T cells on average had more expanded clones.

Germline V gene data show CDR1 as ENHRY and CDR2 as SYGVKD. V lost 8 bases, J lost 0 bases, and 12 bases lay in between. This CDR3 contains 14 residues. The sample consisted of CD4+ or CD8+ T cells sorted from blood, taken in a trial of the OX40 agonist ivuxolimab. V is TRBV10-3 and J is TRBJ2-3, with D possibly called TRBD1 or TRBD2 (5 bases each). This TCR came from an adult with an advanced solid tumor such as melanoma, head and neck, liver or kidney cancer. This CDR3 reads CAIARGTSTDTQYF. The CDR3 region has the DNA TGTGCCATCGCGAGGGGAACTAGCACAGATACGCAGTATTTT.